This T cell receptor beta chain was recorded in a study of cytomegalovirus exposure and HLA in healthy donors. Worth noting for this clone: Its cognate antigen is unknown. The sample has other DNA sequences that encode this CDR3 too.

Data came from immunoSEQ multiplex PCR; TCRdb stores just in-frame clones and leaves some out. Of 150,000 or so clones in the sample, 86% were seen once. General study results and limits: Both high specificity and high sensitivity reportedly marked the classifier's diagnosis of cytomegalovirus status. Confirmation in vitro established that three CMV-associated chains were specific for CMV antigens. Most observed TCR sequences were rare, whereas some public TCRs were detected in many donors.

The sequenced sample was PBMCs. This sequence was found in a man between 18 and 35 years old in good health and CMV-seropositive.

CDR3 loop: CASRLRGNSPLHF. CDR3 nucleotides: TGTGCCAGCCGTCTTCGGGGAAATTCACCCCTCCACTTT. The chain has TRBV2 and TRBJ1-6; D unclear. The CDR3 has 13 amino acids. V dropped 8 bases and J dropped 7 bases, with 12 bases sitting between them. The germline CDR1 and CDR2 sequences are SNHLY and FYNNEI.